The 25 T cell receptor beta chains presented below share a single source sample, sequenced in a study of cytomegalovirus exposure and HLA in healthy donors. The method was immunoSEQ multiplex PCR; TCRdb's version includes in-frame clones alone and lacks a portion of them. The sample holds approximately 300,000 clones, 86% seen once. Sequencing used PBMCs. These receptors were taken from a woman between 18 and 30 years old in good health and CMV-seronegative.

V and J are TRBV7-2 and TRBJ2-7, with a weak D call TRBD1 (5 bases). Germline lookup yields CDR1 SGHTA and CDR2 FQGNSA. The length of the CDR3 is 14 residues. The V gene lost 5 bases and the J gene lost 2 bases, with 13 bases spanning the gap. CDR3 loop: CASSPSQGPYEQYF. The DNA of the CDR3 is TGTGCCAGCAGCCCCTCCCAGGGTCCCTACGAGCAGTACTTC. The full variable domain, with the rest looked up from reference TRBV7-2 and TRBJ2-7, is GAGVSQSPSNKVTEKGKDVELRCDPISGHTALYWYRQSLGQGLEFLIYFQGNSAPDKSGLPSDRFSAERTGGSVSTLTIQRTQQEDSAVYLCASSPSQGPYEQYFGPGTRLTVT.

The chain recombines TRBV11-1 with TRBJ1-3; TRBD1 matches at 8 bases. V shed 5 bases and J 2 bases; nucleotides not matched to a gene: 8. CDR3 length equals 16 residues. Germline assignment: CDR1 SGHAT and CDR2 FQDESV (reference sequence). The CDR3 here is CASSLGTGWTGNTIYF. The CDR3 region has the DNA TGTGCCAGCAGCCTAGGGACAGGCTGGACTGGAAACACCATATATTTT.

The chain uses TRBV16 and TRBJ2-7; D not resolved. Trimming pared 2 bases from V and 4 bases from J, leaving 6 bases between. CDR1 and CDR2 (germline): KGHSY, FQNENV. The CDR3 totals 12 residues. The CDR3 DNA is TGTGCCAGCAGCCAACAGTTATACGAGCAGTACTTC. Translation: CASSQQLYEQYF.

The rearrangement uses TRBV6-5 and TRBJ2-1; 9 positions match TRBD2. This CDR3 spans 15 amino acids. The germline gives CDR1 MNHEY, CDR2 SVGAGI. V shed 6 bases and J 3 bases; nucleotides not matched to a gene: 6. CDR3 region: CASSPAGGVYNEQFF. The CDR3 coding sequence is TGTGCCAGCAGCCCAGCGGGAGGTGTCTACAATGAGCAGTTCTTC.

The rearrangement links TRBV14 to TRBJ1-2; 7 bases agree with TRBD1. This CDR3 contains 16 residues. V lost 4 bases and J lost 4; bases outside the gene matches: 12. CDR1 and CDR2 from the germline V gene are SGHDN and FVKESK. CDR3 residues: CASSPPGGRFSYGYTF. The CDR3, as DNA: TGTGCCAGCAGCCCCCCAGGGGGGAGGTTTAGCTATGGCTACACCTTC.

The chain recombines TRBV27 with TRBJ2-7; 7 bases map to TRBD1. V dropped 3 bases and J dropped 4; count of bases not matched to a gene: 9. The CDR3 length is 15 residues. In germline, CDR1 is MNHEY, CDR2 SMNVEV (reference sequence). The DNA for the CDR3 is TGTGCCAGCAGTTTGGAGCCAGGGGGTACGTACGAGCAGTACTTC. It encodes CASSLEPGGTYEQYF.

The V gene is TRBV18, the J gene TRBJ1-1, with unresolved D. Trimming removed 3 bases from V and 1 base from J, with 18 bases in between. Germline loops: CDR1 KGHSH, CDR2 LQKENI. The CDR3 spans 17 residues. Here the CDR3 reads CASSPSPHITENTEAFF. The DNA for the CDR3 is TGTGCCAGCTCACCGTCACCGCATATTACAGAGAACACTGAAGCTTTCTTT.

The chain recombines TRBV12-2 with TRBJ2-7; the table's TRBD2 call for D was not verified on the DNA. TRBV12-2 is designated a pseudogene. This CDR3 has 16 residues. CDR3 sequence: CASPKPPAGGPSEQYF. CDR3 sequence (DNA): TGTGCAAGTCCCAAACCTCCAGCGGGAGGGCCCTCCGAGCAGTACTTC.

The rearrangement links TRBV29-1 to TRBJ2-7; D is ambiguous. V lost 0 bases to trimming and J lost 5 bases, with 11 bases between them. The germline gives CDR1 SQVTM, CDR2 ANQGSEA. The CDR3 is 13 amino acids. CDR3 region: CSVEDYEADEQYF. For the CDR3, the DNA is TGCAGCGTTGAAGATTACGAGGCCGACGAGCAGTACTTC.

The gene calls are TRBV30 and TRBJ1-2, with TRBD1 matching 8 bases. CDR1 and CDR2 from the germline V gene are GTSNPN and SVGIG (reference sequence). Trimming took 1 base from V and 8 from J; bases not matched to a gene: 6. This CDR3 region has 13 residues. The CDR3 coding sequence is TGTGCCTGGAGTGCCGGACAGGGTGAGGGCTACACCTTC. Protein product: CAWSAGQGEGYTF.

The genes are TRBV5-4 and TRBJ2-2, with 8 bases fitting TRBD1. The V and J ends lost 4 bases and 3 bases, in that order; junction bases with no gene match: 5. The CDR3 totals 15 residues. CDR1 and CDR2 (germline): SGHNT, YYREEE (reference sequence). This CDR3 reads CASSELTGDTGELFF. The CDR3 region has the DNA TGTGCCAGCAGCGAGCTGACAGGGGACACCGGGGAGCTGTTTTTT. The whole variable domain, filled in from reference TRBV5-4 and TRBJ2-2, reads ETGVTQSPTHLIKTRGQQVTLRCSSQSGHNTVSWYQQALGQGPQFIFQYYREEENGRGNFPPRFSGLQFPNYSSELNVNALELDDSALYLCASSELTGDTGELFFGEGSRLTVL.

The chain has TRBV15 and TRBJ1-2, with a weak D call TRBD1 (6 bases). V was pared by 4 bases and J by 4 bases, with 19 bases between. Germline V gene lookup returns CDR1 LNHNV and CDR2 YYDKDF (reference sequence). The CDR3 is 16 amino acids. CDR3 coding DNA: TGTGCCACCAGCAAGACAAACAGGGCTTCGGGCTATGGCTACACCTTC. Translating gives CATSKTNRASGYGYTF.

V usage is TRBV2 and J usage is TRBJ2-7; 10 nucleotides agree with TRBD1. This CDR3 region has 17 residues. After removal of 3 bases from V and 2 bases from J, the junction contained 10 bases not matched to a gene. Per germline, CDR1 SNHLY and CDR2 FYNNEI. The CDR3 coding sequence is TGTGCCAGCAGTGAGGGGACCTCCGGGACAGGGGCCTACGAGCAGTACTTC. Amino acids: CASSEGTSGTGAYEQYF.

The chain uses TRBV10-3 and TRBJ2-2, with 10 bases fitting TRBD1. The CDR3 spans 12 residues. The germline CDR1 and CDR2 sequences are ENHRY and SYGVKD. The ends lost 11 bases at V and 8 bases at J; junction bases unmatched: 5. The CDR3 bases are TGTGCCGCGCGGACAGGGGGTGGGGAGCTGTTTTTT. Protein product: CAARTGGGELFF.

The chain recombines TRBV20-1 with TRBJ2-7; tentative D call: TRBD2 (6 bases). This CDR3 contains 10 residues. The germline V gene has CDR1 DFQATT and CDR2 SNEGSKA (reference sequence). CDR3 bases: TGCAGCGGGGGATACTACGAGCAGTACTTC. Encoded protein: CSGGYYEQYF.

CDR3 coding DNA: TGTGCCAGCAGCTTCCCTCCGGGACTAGCGGGTCACGAGCAGTACTTC. This gives the protein CASSFPPGLAGHEQYF. The chain links TRBV7-9 to TRBJ2-7; 12 bases are shared with TRBD2. This CDR3 is built from 16 residues. From germline, CDR1 is SEHNR and CDR2 FQNEAQ (reference sequence). Losses at the gene ends were 3 bases for V and 5 bases for J; bases not matched to a gene: 8.

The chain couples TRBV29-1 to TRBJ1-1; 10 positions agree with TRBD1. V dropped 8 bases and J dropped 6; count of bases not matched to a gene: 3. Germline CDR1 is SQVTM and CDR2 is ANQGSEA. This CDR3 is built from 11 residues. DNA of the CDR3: TGCAGCAACGGACAGGGGGCTGAAGCTTTCTTT. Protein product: CSNGQGAEAFF.

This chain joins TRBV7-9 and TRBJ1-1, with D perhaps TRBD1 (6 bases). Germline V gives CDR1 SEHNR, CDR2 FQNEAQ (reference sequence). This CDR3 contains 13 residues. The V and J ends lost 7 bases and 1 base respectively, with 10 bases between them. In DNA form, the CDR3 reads TGTGCCAGCATTGGACAGACGAACACTGAAGCTTTCTTT. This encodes CASIGQTNTEAFF.

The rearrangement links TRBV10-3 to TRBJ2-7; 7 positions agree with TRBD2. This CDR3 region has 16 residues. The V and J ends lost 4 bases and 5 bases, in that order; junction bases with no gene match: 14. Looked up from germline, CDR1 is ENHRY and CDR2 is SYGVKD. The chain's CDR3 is CAISAARRGESDEQYF. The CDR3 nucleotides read TGTGCCATCAGTGCCGCCCGTCGGGGGGAATCGGACGAGCAGTACTTC.

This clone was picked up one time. The CDR3 coding sequence is TGTGCCAGCAGTTACGGCGGGAGTGGGTCGGAGACCCAGTACTTC. Translating gives CASSYGGSGSETQYF. This chain links TRBV6-6 with TRBJ2-5, with TRBD2 identical over 7 bases. V was pared by 2 bases and J by 5 bases, with 8 bases of the junction left unmatched. Per the germline V gene, CDR1 is MNHNY and CDR2 is SVGAGI (reference sequence). There are 15 residues in the CDR3.

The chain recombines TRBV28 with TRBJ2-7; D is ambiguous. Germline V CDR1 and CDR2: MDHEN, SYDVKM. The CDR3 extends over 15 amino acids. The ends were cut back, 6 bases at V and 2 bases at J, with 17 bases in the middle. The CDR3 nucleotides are TGTGCCAGCAGCCACCCTTGGCAGGAAACCTACGAGCAGTACTTC. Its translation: CASSHPWQETYEQYF.

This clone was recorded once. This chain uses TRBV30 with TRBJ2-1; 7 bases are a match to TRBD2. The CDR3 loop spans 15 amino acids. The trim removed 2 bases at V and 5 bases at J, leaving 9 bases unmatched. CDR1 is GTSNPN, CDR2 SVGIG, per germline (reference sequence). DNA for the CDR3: TGTGCCTGGAGTTTGTCGGCGGGAGTAAACAATGAGCAGTTCTTC. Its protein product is CAWSLSAGVNNEQFF.

In DNA form, the CDR3 reads TGTGCCACCAGCCATACCCTGGTTGGGCACGAGCAGTACTTC. Encoded protein: CATSHTLVGHEQYF. V is TRBV15 and J is TRBJ2-7; D is unclear. Germline CDR1 LNHNV, CDR2 YYDKDF (reference sequence). Deletions cut 5 bases from V and 5 bases from J, with 16 bases between. CDR3 length: 14 amino acids. The variable domain in full, with the rest retrieved from reference TRBV15 and TRBJ2-7, is DAMVIQNPRYQVTQFGKPVTLSCSQTLNHNVMYWYQQKSSQAPKLLFHYYDKDFNNEADTPDNFQSRRPNTSFCFLDIRSPGLGDTAMYLCATSHTLVGHEQYFGPGTRLTVT.

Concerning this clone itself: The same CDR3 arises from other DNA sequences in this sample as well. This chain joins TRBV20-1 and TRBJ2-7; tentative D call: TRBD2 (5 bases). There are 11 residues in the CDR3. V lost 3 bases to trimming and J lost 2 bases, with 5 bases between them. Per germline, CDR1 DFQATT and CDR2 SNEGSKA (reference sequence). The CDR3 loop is CSASGAYEQYF. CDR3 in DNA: TGCAGTGCTAGCGGGGCCTACGAGCAGTACTTC.

CDR3 protein: CSVDPQEEDTEAFF. The CDR3 DNA reads TGCAGCGTCGACCCACAGGAAGAGGACACTGAAGCTTTCTTT. The chain couples TRBV29-1 to TRBJ1-1, with D perhaps matching TRBD1 (5 bases). V lost 6 bases and J lost 3, with 17 bases in between. The germline CDR1 and CDR2 sequences are SQVTM and ANQGSEA. This CDR3 has 14 residues.